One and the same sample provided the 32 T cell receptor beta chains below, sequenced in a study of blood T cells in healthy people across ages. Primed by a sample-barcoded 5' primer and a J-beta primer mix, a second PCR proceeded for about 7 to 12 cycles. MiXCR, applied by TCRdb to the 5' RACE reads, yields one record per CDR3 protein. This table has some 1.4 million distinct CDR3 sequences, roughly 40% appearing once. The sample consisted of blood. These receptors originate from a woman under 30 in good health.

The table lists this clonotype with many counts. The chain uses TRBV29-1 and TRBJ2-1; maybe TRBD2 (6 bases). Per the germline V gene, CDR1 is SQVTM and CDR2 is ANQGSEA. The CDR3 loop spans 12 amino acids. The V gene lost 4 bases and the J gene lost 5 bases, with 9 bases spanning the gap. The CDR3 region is CSVASENNEQFF. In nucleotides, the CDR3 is TGCAGCGTTGCTAGCGAAAACAATGAGCAGTTCTTC.

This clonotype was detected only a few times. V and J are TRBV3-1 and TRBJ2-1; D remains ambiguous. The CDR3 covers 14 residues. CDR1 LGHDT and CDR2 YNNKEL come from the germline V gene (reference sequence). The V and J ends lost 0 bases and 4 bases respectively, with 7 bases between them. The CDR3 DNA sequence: TGTGCCAGCAGCCAAGAACGGTCATACAATGAGCAGTTCTTC. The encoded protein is CASSQERSYNEQFF.

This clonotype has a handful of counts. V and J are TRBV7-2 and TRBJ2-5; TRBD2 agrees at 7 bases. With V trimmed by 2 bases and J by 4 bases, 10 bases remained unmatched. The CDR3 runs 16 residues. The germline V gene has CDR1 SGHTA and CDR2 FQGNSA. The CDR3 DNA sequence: TGTGCCAGCAGCTTACTGACTAGCCTCCCGGGAGAGACCCAGTACTTC. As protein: CASSLLTSLPGETQYF.

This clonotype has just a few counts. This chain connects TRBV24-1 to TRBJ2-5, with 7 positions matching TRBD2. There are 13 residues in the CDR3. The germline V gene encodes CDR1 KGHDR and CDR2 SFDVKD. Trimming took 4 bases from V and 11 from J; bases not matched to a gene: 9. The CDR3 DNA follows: TGTGCCACCAGTGACCCCGGGACGCGGGAGCAGTACTTC. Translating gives CATSDPGTREQYF.

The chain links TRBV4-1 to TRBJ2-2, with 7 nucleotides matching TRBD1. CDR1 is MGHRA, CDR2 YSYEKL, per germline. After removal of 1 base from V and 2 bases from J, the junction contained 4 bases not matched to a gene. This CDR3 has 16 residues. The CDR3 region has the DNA TGCGCCAGCAGCCAAGGAGGGACAGTAAACACCGGGGAGCTGTTTTTT. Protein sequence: CASSQGGTVNTGELFF.

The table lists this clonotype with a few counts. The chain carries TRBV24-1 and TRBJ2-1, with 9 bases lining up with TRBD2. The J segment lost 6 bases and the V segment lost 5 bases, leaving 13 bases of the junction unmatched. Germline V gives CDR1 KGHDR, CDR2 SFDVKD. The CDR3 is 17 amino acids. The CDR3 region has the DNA TGTGCCACCAGTGCCCCTTGGGCGGGAGGGGGAATCAATGAGCAGTTCTTC. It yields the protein CATSAPWAGGGINEQFF.

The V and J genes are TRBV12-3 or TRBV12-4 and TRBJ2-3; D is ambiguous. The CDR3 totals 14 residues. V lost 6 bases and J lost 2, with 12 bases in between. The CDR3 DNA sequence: TGTGCCAGCAGGACCACCGGAACCACAGATACGCAGTATTTT. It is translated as CASRTTGTTDTQYF.

CDR3 DNA: TGTGCCAGCAGTCAACAATACCCTGAAGCTTTCTTT. It yields the protein CASSQQYPEAFF. The chain links TRBV12-3 or TRBV12-4 to TRBJ1-1; D not certain. V was trimmed by 5 bases and J by 6 bases, leaving 10 bases between them. This CDR3 is built from 12 residues.

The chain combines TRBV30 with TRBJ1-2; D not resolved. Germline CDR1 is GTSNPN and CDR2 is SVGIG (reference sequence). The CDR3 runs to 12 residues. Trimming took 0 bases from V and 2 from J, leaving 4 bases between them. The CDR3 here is CAWSVLNYGYTF. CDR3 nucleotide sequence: TGTGCCTGGAGTGTACTAAACTATGGCTACACCTTC.

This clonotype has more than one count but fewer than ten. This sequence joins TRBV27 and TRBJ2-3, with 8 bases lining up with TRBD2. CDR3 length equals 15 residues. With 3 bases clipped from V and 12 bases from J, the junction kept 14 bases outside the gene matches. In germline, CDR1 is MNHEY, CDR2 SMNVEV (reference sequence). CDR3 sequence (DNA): TGTGCCAGCAGTTTGGGGAGCGGGAGTAGGCCCCTCCAGTATTTT. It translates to CASSLGSGSRPLQYF.

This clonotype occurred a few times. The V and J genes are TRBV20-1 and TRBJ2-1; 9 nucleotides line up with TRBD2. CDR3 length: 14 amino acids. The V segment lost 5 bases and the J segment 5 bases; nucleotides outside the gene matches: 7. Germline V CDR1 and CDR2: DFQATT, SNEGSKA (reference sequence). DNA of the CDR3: TGCAGTGCTGGATCGGCTAGCGGGGACAATGAGCAGTTCTTC. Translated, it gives CSAGSASGDNEQFF.

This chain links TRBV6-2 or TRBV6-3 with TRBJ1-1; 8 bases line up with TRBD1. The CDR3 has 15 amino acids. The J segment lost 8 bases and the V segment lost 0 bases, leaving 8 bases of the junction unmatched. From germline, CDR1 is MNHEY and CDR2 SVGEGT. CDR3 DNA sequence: TGTGCCAGCAGTTACTCGGGGCAGGGGGCGACGGAAGCTTTCTTT. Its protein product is CASSYSGQGATEAFF.

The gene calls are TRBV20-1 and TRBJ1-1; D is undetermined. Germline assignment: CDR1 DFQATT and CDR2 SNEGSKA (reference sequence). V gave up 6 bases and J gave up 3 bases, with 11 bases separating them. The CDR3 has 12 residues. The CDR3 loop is CSALARDTEAFF. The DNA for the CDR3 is TGCAGTGCCCTCGCGAGGGACACTGAAGCTTTCTTT.

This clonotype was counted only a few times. CDR3 residues: CATSRVIDTQYF. The CDR3 DNA follows: TGTGCCACCAGCAGAGTCATAGATACGCAGTATTTT. The V gene is TRBV15, the J gene TRBJ2-3; D gene unclear. The V end lost 1 base, the J end lost 5 bases, and 4 bases lay between the germline ends. From germline, CDR1 is LNHNV and CDR2 YYDKDF (reference sequence). The CDR3 consists of 12 residues.

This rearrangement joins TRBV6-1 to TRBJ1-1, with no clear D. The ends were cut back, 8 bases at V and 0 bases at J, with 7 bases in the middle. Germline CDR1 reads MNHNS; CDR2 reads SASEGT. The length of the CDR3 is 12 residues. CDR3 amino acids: CASPGLNTEAFF. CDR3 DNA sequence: TGTGCCAGCCCGGGGTTGAACACTGAAGCTTTCTTT.

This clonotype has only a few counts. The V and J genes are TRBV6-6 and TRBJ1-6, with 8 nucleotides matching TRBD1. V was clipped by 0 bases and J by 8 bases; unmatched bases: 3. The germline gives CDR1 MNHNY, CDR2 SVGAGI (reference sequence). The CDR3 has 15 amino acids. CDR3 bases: TGTGCCAGCAGTTACTCCGTACAGGGGGATTCACCCCTCCACTTT. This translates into CASSYSVQGDSPLHF.

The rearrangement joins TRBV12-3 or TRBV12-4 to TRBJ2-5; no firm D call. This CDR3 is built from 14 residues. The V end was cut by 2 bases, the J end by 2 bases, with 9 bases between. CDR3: CASSLLVTQETQYF. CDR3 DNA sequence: TGTGCCAGCAGTTTATTGGTTACTCAAGAGACCCAGTACTTC.

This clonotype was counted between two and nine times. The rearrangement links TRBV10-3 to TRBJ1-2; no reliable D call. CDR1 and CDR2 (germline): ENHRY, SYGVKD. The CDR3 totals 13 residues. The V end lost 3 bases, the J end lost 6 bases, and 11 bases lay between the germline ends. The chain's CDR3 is CAISDGFRNGYTF. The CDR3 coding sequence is TGTGCCATCAGTGACGGTTTCCGAAATGGCTACACCTTC.

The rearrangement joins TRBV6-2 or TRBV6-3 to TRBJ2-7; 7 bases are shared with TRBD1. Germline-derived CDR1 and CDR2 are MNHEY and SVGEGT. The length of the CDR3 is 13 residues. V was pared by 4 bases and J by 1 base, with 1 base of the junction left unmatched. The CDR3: CASSWDRSYEQYF. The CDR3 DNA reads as TGTGCCAGCAGTTGGGACAGATCCTACGAGCAGTACTTC.

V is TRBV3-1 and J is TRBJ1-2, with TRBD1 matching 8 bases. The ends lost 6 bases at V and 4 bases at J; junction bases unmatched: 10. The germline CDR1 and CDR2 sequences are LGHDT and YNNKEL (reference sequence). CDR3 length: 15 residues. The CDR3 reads CASSPTPTGAYGYTF. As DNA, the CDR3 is TGTGCCAGCAGTCCTACACCGACAGGGGCCTATGGCTACACCTTC.

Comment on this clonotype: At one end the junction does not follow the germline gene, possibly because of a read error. Here the CDR3 DNA reads TGTGCCAGCAGTCAAGATGGGTCGGGTCCCCAAGAGACCCAGTACTTC. Residues: CASSQDGSGPQETQYF. The rearrangement joins TRBV3-1 to TRBJ2-5; D is ambiguous. CDR1 is LGHDT and CDR2 is YNNKEL in the germline V gene (reference sequence). This CDR3 has 16 residues.

In nucleotides, the CDR3 is TGTGCCAGCAGTGATAACTCCGGATACGAGCAGTACTTC. Amino acid sequence: CASSDNSGYEQYF. The chain has TRBV6-1 and TRBJ2-7; D not resolved. Trimming left V 3 bases short and J 4 bases short, with 10 bases between. This CDR3 is built from 13 residues. Germline V CDR1 and CDR2: MNHNS, SASEGT.

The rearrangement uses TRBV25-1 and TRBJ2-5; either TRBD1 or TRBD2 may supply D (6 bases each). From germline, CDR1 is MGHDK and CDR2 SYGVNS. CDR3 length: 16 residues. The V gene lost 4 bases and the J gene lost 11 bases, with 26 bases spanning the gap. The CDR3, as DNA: TGTGCCAGCAGTGCCTGCTGTGGGGGGCCCGGGGATGAGCAGTACTTC. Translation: CASSACCGGPGDEQYF.

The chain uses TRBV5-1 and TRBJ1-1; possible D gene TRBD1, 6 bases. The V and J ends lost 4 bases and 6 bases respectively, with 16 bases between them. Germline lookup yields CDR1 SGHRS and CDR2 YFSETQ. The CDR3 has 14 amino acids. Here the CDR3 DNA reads TGCGCCAGCAGCAGGTGGGCCGGGGGCCCTGAAGCTTTCTTT. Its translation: CASSRWAGGPEAFF.

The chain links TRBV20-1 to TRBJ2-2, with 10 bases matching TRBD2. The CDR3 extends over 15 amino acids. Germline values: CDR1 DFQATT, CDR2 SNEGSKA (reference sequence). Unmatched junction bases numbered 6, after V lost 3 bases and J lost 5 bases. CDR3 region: CSASILAGPTGELFF. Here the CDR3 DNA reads TGCAGTGCTAGTATACTAGCGGGACCAACCGGGGAGCTGTTTTTT.

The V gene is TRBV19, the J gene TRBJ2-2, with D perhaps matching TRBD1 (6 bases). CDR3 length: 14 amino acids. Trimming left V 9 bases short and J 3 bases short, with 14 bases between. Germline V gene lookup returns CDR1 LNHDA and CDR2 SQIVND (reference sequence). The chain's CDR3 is CASRDTAYTGELFF. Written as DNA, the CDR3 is TGTGCCAGCCGGGACACAGCTTACACCGGGGAGCTGTTTTTT.

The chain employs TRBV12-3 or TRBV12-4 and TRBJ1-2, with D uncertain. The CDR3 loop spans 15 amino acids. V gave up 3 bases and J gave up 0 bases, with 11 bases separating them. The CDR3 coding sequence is TGTGCCAGCAGTTTTCTCCTAGGGACTAACTATGGCTACACCTTC. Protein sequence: CASSFLLGTNYGYTF.

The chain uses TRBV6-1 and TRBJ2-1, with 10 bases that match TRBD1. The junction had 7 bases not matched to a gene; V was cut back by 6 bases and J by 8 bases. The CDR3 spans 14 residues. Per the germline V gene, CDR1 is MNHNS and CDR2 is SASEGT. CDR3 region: CASRRQGARDEQFF. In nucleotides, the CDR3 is TGTGCCAGCAGACGACAGGGGGCACGGGATGAGCAGTTCTTC.

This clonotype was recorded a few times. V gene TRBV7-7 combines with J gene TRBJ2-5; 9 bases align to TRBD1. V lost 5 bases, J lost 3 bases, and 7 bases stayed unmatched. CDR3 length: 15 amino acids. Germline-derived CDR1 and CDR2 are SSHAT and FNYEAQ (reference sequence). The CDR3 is CASSGGQGSKETQYF. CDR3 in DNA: TGTGCCAGCAGCGGCGGACAGGGGAGTAAAGAGACCCAGTACTTC.

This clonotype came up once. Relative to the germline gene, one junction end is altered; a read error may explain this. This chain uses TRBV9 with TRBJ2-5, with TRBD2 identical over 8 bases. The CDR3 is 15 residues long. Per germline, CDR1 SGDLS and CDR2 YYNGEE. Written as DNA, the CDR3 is TGTGCCAGCAGCGTAGGCGGGGGGTCCCAAGAGTCCCAGTACTTC. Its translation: CASSVGGGSQESQYF. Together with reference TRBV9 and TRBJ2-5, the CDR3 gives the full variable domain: DSGVTQTPKHLITATGQRVTLRCSPRSGDLSVYWYQQSLDQGLQFLIQYYNGEERAKGNILERFSAQQFPDLHSELNLSSLELGDSALYFCASSVGGGSQESQYFGPGTRLLVL.

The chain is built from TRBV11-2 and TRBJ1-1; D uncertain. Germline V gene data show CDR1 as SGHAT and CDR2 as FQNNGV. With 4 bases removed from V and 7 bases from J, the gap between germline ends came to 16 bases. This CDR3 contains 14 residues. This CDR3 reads CASSSITVHSEAFF. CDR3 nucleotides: TGTGCCAGCAGCTCAATTACGGTCCACAGTGAAGCTTTCTTT.

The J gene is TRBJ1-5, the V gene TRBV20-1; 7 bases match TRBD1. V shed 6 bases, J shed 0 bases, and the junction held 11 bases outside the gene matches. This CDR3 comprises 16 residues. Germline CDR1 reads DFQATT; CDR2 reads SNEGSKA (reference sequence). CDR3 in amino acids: CSAKTGISDSNQPQHF. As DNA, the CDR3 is TGCAGTGCAAAGACAGGGATTTCTGATAGCAATCAGCCCCAGCATTTT.